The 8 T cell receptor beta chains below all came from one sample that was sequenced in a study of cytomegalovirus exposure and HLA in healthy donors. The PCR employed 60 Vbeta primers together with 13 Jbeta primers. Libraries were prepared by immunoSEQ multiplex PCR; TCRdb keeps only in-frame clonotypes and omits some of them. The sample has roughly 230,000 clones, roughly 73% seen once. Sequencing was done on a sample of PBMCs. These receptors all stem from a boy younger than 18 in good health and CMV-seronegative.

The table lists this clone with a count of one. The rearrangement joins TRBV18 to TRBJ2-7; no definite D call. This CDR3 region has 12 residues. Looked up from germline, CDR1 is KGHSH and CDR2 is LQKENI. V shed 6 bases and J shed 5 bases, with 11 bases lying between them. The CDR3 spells CASSARLHEQYF. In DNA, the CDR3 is TGTGCCAGCTCGGCCAGGCTCCACGAGCAGTACTTC.

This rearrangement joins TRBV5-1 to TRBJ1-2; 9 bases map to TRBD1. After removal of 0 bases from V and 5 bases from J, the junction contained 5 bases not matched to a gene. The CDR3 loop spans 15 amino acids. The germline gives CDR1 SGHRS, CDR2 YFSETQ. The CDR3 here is CASSLGGQGAYGYTF. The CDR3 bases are TGCGCCAGCAGCTTGGGGGGACAGGGAGCATATGGCTACACCTTC.

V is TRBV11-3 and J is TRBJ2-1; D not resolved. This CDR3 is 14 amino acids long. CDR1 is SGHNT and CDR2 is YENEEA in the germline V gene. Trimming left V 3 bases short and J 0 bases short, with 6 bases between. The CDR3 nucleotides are TGTGCCAGCAGCTTCATCAGCTCCTACAATGAGCAGTTCTTC. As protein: CASSFISSYNEQFF.

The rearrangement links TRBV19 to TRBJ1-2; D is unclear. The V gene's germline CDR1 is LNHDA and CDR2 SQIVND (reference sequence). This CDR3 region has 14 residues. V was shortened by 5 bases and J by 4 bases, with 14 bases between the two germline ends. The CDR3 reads CASSDNPEGYGYTF. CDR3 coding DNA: TGTGCCAGTAGTGATAATCCGGAGGGCTATGGCTACACCTTC.

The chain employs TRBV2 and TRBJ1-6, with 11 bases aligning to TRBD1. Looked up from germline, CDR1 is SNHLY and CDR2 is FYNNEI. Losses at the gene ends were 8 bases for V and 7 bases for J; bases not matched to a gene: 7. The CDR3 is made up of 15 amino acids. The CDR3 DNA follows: TGTGCCAGCTTCCGGGACAGGGGGGACAATTCACCCCTCCACTTT. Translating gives CASFRDRGDNSPLHF.

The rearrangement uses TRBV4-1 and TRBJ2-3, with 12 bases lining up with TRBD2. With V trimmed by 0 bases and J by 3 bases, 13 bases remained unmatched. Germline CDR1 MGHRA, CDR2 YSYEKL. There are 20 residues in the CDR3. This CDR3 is CASSQDQLAGGPRGTDTQYF. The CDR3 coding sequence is TGCGCCAGCAGCCAAGATCAGCTAGCGGGAGGGCCACGGGGGACAGATACGCAGTATTTT.

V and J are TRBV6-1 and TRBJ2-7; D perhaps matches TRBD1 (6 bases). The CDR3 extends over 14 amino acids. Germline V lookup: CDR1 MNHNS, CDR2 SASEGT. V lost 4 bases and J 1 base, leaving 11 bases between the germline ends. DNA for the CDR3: TGTGCCAGCAGTGGGAACAGGGAATCCTACGAGCAGTACTTC. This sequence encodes CASSGNRESYEQYF.

Here the CDR3 DNA reads TGTGCCAGCTCGACCACGGGGAACACTGAAGCTTTCTTT. It specifies CASSTTGNTEAFF. This sequence joins TRBV18 and TRBJ1-1; no definite D call. CDR1 is KGHSH, CDR2 LQKENI, per germline. The CDR3 covers 13 residues. The V gene lost 6 bases and the J gene lost 1 base, with 9 bases spanning the gap.